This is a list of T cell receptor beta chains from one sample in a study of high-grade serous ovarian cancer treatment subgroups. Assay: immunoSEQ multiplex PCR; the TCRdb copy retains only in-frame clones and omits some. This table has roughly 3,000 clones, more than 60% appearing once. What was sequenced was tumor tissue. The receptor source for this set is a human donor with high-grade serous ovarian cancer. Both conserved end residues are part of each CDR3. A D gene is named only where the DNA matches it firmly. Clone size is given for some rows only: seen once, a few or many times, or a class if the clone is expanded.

cdr3_aa: CASSERGRSYEQYF
cdr3_nt: TGTGCCAGTAGTGAACGGGGGCGCTCCTACGAGCAGTACTTC
j_call: TRBJ2-7
d_call: -
clone_size: medium-sized
v_call: TRBV19

cdr3_aa: CAWSFGHLANYGYTF
cdr3_nt: TGTGCCTGGAGTTTCGGGCACCTAGCTAACTATGGCTACACCTTC
j_call: TRBJ1-2
d_call: -
clone_size: -
v_call: TRBV30

cdr3_aa: CASSYSTREGRTEAFF
cdr3_nt: TGTGCCAGCAGTTACTCGACGAGGGAGGGACGCACTGAAGCTTTCTTT
j_call: TRBJ1-1
d_call: -
clone_size: once
v_call: TRBV6-6

cdr3_aa: CASSYMGGLNSYEQYF
cdr3_nt: TGTGCCAGCAGTTACATGGGGGGACTTAACTCCTACGAGCAGTACTTC
j_call: TRBJ2-7
d_call: -
clone_size: medium-sized
v_call: TRBV6-6

cdr3_aa: CATSRDQVGGIQETQYF
cdr3_nt: TGTGCCACCAGCAGAGATCAAGTGGGGGGGATCCAAGAGACCCAGTACTTC
j_call: TRBJ2-5
d_call: TRBD2
clone_size: -
v_call: TRBV15

cdr3_aa: CASSDLRNSPLHF
cdr3_nt: TGTGCCAGCAGTGACCTCAGAAATTCACCCCTCCACTTT
j_call: TRBJ1-6
d_call: -
clone_size: -
v_call: TRBV6-5

cdr3_aa: CASSYGGPETQYF
cdr3_nt: TGTGCCAGCAGTTACGGGGGACCAGAGACCCAGTACTTC
j_call: TRBJ2-5
d_call: -
clone_size: -
v_call: TRBV6-5

cdr3_aa: CSVADRGYGYTF
cdr3_nt: TGCAGCGTTGCGGACAGGGGCTATGGCTACACCTTC
j_call: TRBJ1-2
d_call: TRBD1
clone_size: -
v_call: TRBV29-1

cdr3_aa: CATSRTGAMQPQHF
cdr3_nt: TGTGCCACCAGCCGGACAGGGGCTATGCAGCCCCAGCATTTT
j_call: TRBJ1-5
d_call: TRBD1
clone_size: large
v_call: TRBV15

cdr3_aa: CASRRTRDSYEQYF
cdr3_nt: TGTGCCAGCAGACGGACAAGGGACAGCTACGAGCAGTACTTC
j_call: TRBJ2-7
d_call: TRBD1
clone_size: -
v_call: TRBV6-5

cdr3_aa: CASSAPRGMNTEAFF
cdr3_nt: TGTGCCAGCAGCGCCCCCAGGGGCATGAACACTGAAGCTTTCTTT
j_call: TRBJ1-1
d_call: -
clone_size: few
v_call: TRBV9

cdr3_aa: CASRGDRDPQHF
cdr3_nt: TGTGCCAGCAGAGGGGACAGGGATCCCCAGCATTTT
j_call: TRBJ1-5
d_call: TRBD1
clone_size: -
v_call: TRBV6-1

cdr3_aa: CASSYQGNSPLHF
cdr3_nt: TGTGCCAGCAGTTACCAAGGGAATTCACCCCTCCACTTT
j_call: TRBJ1-6
d_call: -
clone_size: few
v_call: TRBV6-5

cdr3_aa: CSAARESSYEQYF
cdr3_nt: TGCAGCGCCGCTAGGGAAAGCTCCTACGAGCAGTACTTC
j_call: TRBJ2-7
d_call: -
clone_size: -
v_call: TRBV29-1

cdr3_aa: CASSSRRDLLETQYF
cdr3_nt: TGTGCCAGCAGCTCGAGGAGGGACCTCCTCGAGACCCAGTACTTC
j_call: TRBJ2-5
d_call: -
clone_size: -
v_call: TRBV11-2

cdr3_aa: CASTEGRVTEAFF
cdr3_nt: TGTGCCAGTACCGAGGGCAGGGTGACTGAAGCTTTCTTT
j_call: TRBJ1-1
d_call: -
clone_size: -
v_call: TRBV19

cdr3_aa: CASSLGGQGYEQYF
cdr3_nt: TGTGCCAGCAGCTTAGGTGGACAGGGGTACGAGCAGTACTTC
j_call: TRBJ2-7
d_call: TRBD1
clone_size: -
v_call: TRBV7-9

cdr3_aa: CASSLGFSSTDTQYF
cdr3_nt: TGTGCCAGCAGCTTGGGGTTTTCTAGCACAGATACGCAGTATTTT
j_call: TRBJ2-3
d_call: -
clone_size: once
v_call: TRBV5-5

cdr3_aa: CASSQDWGGTAGNTIYF
cdr3_nt: TGCGCCAGCAGCCAAGATTGGGGCGGGACAGCTGGAAACACCATATATTTT
j_call: TRBJ1-3
d_call: TRBD1
clone_size: -
v_call: TRBV4-1

cdr3_aa: CASSYFPSGQAYEQYF
cdr3_nt: TGTGCCAGCAGTTACTTCCCTAGCGGGCAAGCCTACGAGCAGTACTTC
j_call: TRBJ2-7
d_call: TRBD2
clone_size: -
v_call: TRBV6-5

cdr3_aa: CASSKGLAEGETQYF
cdr3_nt: TGTGCCAGCAGCAAGGGACTAGCGGAGGGGGAGACCCAGTACTTC
j_call: TRBJ2-5
d_call: TRBD2
clone_size: large
v_call: TRBV11-2

cdr3_aa: CASSLETSGARSSYEQYF
cdr3_nt: TGCGCCAGCAGCTTGGAGACTAGCGGAGCCCGAAGCTCCTACGAGCAGTACTTC
j_call: TRBJ2-7
d_call: TRBD2
clone_size: -
v_call: TRBV5-1